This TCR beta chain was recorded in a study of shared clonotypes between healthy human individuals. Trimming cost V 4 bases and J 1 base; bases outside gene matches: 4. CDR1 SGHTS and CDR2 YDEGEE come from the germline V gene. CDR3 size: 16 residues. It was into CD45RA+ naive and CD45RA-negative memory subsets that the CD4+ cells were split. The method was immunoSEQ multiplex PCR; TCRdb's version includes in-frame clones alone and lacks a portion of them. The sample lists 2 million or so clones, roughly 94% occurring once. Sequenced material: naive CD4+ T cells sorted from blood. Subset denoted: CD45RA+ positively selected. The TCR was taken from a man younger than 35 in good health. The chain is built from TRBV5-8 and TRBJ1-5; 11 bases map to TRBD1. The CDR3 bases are TGTGCCAGCAGCCGGACAGGGGGCATCAGCAATCAGCCCCAGCATTTT. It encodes CASSRTGGISNQPQHF.